Listed here are 15 T cell receptor beta chains from one sample, sequenced in a study of blood T cell repertoires in COVID-19. Method: immunoSEQ multiplex PCR; TCRdb's copy keeps in-frame clones and lacks some. The data hold some 110,000 clones, with just under 80% observed a single time. The sample was peripheral blood. Receptor source: a man between 60 and 75 years old with active or convalescent COVID-19.

The chain employs TRBV6-5 and TRBJ1-1; unclear D gene. Germline CDR1 is MNHEY and CDR2 is SVGAGI. V lost 6 bases and J 1 base, leaving 9 bases between the germline ends. The CDR3 totals 13 residues. This CDR3 reads CASSREGNTEAFF. The CDR3 DNA reads TGTGCCAGCAGCCGGGAAGGGAACACTGAAGCTTTCTTT.

The CDR3 spells CASSQAVGTGNEQFF. Written as DNA, the CDR3 is TGCGCCAGCAGCCAAGCTGTCGGGACAGGTAATGAGCAGTTCTTC. The V call is TRBV4-3, the J call TRBJ2-1; 8 bases fit TRBD1. CDR1 and CDR2 (germline): LGHNA, YSLEER. J was trimmed by 7 bases and V by 1 base; bases with no gene match: 6. The CDR3 has 15 residues.

In this sample, this clone turned up a few times. The CDR3 DNA reads TGTGCCAGCTCACCATCGGTGCGGACAGGAGAGAAGACCCAGTACTTC. The encoded protein is CASSPSVRTGEKTQYF. This chain joins TRBV18 and TRBJ2-5, with TRBD1 identical over 7 bases. This CDR3 contains 16 residues. Germline V gene data show CDR1 as KGHSH and CDR2 as LQKENI. V was pared by 2 bases and J by 6 bases, with 12 bases of the junction left unmatched. Filled out from reference TRBV18 and TRBJ2-5, the complete variable domain reads NAGVMQNPRHLVRRRGQEARLRCSPMKGHSHVYWYRQLPEEGLKFMVYLQKENIIDESGMPKERFSAEFPKEGPSILRIQQVVRGDSAAYFCASSPSVRTGEKTQYFGPGTRLLVL.

The rearrangement joins TRBV11-2 to TRBJ1-3; 11 bases match TRBD1. Per germline, CDR1 SGHAT and CDR2 FQNNGV. The CDR3 is 15 residues long. J lost 3 bases, V lost 4 bases, and 2 bases had no gene match. CDR3 amino acids: CASSYGTGGGNTIYF. For the CDR3, the DNA is TGTGCCAGCAGCTACGGGACAGGGGGTGGAAACACCATATATTTT.

The rearrangement links TRBV2 to TRBJ1-2; TRBD1 is a possible D gene (5 bases). V lost 3 bases, J lost 7 bases, and 12 bases lay in between. CDR3 size: 13 residues. Germline V gene data show CDR1 as SNHLY and CDR2 as FYNNEI. The CDR3 spells CASSEVQESGYTF. In DNA, the CDR3 is TGTGCCAGCAGTGAGGTACAGGAGAGTGGCTACACCTTC.

The rearrangement joins TRBV9 to TRBJ2-5, with 7 positions matching TRBD2. The germline gives CDR1 SGDLS, CDR2 YYNGEE. The trim removed 4 bases at V and 1 base at J, leaving 10 bases unmatched. This CDR3 contains 16 residues. Here the CDR3 reads CASSSLAARGQETQYF. The CDR3 DNA sequence: TGTGCCAGCAGCTCCCTAGCGGCTAGGGGCCAAGAGACCCAGTACTTC.

This chain links TRBV12-3 or TRBV12-4 with TRBJ1-4; the match to TRBD1 covers 8 bases. J was trimmed by 10 bases and V by 1 base; bases with no gene match: 2. CDR3 length equals 13 residues. CDR3 in amino acids: CASSLGQGIKLFF. Written as DNA, the CDR3 is TGTGCCAGCAGTTTAGGACAGGGGATAAAACTGTTTTTT.

The chain has TRBV19 and TRBJ2-7; 7 bases match TRBD1. CDR1 and CDR2 from the germline V gene are LNHDA and SQIVND (reference sequence). The CDR3 covers 14 residues. The V gene end was trimmed by 4 bases and the J gene end by 0 bases; junction bases not matched to a gene: 3. CDR3 in DNA: TGTGCCAGTAGTAACCGGGACAGCTCCTACGAGCAGTACTTC. Its protein product is CASSNRDSSYEQYF.

The chain recombines TRBV5-1 with TRBJ2-6; maybe TRBD1 (6 bases). Germline V gene sequence: CDR1 SGHRS, CDR2 YFSETQ. The ends were cut back, 0 bases at V and 4 bases at J, with 20 bases in the middle. The CDR3 spans 19 residues. The CDR3 region is CASSLEPLDRLMGANVLTF. The CDR3 nucleotides read TGCGCCAGCAGCTTGGAACCTCTTGACAGGCTTATGGGGGCCAACGTCCTGACTTTC.

The J gene is TRBJ2-3, the V gene TRBV7-8; possibly TRBD2 for D (6 bases). With 4 bases removed from V and 5 bases from J, the gap between germline ends came to 13 bases. This CDR3 has 14 amino acids. Germline V gives CDR1 SGHVS, CDR2 FQNEAQ. DNA for the CDR3: TGTGCCAGCAGCTGGACCGCCGGGGGAGATACGCAGTATTTT. As protein: CASSWTAGGDTQYF.

The rearrangement uses TRBV9 and TRBJ2-7; D might be TRBD1 (6 bases). The V and J ends lost 3 bases and 4 bases respectively, with 17 bases between them. CDR3 length: 15 amino acids. The germline CDR1 and CDR2 sequences are SGDLS and YYNGEE. CDR3 loop: CASSEGPGAWYEQYF. The CDR3, as DNA: TGTGCCAGCAGCGAGGGGCCAGGGGCGTGGTACGAGCAGTACTTC.

This chain links TRBV19 with TRBJ2-5, with D possibly TRBD2 on 6 matching bases. The ends were cut back, 1 base at V and 5 bases at J, with 8 bases in the middle. This CDR3 is 13 amino acids long. Germline V CDR1 and CDR2: LNHDA, SQIVND (reference sequence). CDR3 nucleotides: TGTGCCAGTAGTATAGGGAGGGCGGAGACCCAGTACTTC. It is translated as CASSIGRAETQYF.

CDR3 in amino acids: CASSESSGGGRNYEQYF. The DNA for the CDR3 is TGCGCCAGCAGTGAGTCCTCGGGAGGTGGGCGGAACTACGAGCAGTACTTC. This chain links TRBV10-2 with TRBJ2-7; 7 positions agree with TRBD2. CDR1 and CDR2 (germline): WSHSY, SAAADI. The CDR3 contains 17 residues. After removal of 0 bases from V and 3 bases from J, the junction contained 11 bases not matched to a gene.

The chain joins TRBV28 to TRBJ2-7; TRBD2 matches at 7 bases. The CDR3 consists of 15 residues. Germline lookup yields CDR1 MDHEN and CDR2 SYDVKM. J gave up 0 bases and V 6 bases, and 8 bases lay outside the gene matches. The CDR3 loop is CASRRLADSSYEQYF. The CDR3, as DNA: TGTGCCAGCAGGCGTCTAGCGGATAGCTCCTACGAGCAGTACTTC.

The chain employs TRBV5-6 and TRBJ1-1; D is perhaps TRBD1 (6 bases). This CDR3 spans 14 amino acids. The germline V and J ends were trimmed by 4 bases and 1 base, with 11 bases remaining between them. Germline CDR1 and CDR2: SGHDT and YYEEEE. The CDR3: CASSVDRSNTEAFF. The CDR3 DNA reads TGTGCCAGCAGCGTTGACAGGTCGAACACTGAAGCTTTCTTT.